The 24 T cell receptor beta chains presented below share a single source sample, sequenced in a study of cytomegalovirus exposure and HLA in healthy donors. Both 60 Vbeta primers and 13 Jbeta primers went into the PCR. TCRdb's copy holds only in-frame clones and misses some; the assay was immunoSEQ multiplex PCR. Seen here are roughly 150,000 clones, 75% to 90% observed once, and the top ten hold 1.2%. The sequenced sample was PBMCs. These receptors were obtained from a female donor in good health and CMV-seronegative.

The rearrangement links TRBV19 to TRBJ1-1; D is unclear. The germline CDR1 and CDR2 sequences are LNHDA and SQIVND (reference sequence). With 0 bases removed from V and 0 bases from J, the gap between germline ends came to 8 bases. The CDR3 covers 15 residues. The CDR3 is CASSIEPSVNTEAFF. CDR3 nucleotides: TGTGCCAGTAGTATAGAGCCCAGCGTGAACACTGAAGCTTTCTTT.

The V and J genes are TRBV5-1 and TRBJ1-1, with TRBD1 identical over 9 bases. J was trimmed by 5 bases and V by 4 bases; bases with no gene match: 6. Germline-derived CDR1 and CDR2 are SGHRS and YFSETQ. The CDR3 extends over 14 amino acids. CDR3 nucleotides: TGCGCCAGCAGCCTGGACAGGGGAAAGACTGAAGCTTTCTTT. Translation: CASSLDRGKTEAFF.

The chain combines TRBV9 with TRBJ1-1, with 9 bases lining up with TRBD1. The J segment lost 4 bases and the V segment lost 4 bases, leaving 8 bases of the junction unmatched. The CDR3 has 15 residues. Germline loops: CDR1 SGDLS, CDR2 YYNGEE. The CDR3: CASSTTGGDGTEAFF. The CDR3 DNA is TGTGCCAGCAGCACAACAGGGGGCGATGGCACTGAAGCTTTCTTT.

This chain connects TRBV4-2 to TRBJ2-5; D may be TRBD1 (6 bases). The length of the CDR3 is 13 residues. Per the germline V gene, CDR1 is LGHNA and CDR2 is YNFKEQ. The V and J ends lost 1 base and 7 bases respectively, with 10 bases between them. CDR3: CASSQAGVGTQYF. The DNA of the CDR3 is TGTGCCAGCAGCCAAGCAGGGGTAGGGACCCAGTACTTC.

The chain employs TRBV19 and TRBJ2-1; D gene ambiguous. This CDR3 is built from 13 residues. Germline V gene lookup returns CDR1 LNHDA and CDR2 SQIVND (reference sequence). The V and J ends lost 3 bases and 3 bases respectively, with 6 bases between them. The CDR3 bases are TGTGCCAGTAGTATGGTACACTACAATGAGCAGTTCTTC. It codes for CASSMVHYNEQFF. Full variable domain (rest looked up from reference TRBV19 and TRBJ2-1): DGGITQSPKYLFRKEGQNVTLSCEQNLNHDAMYWYRQDPGQGLRLIYYSQIVNDFQKGDIAEGYSVSREKKESFPLTVTSAQKNPTAFYLCASSMVHYNEQFFGPGTRLTVL.

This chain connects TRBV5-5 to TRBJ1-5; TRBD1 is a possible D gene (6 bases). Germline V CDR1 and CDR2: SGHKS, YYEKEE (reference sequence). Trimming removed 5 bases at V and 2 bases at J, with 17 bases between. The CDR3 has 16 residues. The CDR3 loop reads CASSRFPGGGNQPQHF. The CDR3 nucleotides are TGTGCCAGCAGTCGATTCCCGGGGGGCGGCAATCAGCCCCAGCATTTT.

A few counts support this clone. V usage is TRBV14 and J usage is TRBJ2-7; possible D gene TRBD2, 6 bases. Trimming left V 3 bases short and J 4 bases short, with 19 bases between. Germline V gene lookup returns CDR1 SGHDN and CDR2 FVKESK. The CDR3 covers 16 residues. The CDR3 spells CASSHRAGQGGYEQYF. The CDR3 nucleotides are TGTGCCAGCAGCCATCGCGCGGGGCAGGGAGGTTACGAGCAGTACTTC. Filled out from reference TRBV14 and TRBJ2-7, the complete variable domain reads EAGVTQFPSHSVIEKGQTVTLRCDPISGHDNLYWYRRVMGKEIKFLLHFVKESKQDESGMPNNRFLAERTGGTYSTLKVQPAELEDSGVYFCASSHRAGQGGYEQYFGPGTRLTVT.

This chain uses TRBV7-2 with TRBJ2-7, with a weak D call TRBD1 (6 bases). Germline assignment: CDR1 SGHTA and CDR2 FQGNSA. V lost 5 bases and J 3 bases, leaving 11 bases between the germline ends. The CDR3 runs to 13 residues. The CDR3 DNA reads TGTGCCAGCAGCGCAGTCAGGGGCTACGAGCAGTACTTC. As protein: CASSAVRGYEQYF. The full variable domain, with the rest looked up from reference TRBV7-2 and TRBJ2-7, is GAGVSQSPSNKVTEKGKDVELRCDPISGHTALYWYRQSLGQGLEFLIYFQGNSAPDKSGLPSDRFSAERTGGSVSTLTIQRTQQEDSAVYLCASSAVRGYEQYFGPGTRLTVT.

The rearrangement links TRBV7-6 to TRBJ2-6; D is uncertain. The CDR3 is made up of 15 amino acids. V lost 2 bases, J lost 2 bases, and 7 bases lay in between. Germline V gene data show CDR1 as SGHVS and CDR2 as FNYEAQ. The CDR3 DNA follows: TGTGCCAGCAGCTTATGGAGTGCTGGGGCCAACGTCCTGACTTTC. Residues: CASSLWSAGANVLTF.

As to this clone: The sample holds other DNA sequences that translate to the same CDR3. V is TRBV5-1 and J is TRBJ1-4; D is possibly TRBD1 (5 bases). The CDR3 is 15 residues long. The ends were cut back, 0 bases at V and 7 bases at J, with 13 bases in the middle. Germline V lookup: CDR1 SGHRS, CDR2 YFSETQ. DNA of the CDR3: TGCGCCAGCAGCTTGGCCGGGCAGGGTTCTGAAAAACTGTTTTTT. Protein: CASSLAGQGSEKLFF.

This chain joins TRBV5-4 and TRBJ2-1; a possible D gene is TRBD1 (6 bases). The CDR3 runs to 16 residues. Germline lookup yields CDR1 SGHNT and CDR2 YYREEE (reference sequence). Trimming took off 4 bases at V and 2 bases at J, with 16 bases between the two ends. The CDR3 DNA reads TGTGCCAGCAGCCCTGTAGGGGGAAAGACCTACAATGAGCAGTTCTTC. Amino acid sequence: CASSPVGGKTYNEQFF.

The DNA for the CDR3 is TGTGCCACGGCAGACAGGGGCTACGAGCAGTACTTC. Translated, it gives CATADRGYEQYF. The chain carries TRBV6-5 and TRBJ2-7; the match to TRBD1 covers 8 bases. Germline CDR1 MNHEY, CDR2 SVGAGI. The CDR3 has 12 residues. J lost 3 bases, V lost 10 bases, and 5 bases had no gene match.

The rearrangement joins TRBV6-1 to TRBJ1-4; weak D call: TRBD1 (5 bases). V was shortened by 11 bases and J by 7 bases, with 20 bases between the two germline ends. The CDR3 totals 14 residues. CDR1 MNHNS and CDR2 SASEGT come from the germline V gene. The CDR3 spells CAGALTASGEKLFF. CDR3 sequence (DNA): TGTGCCGGGGCCTTGACAGCCAGTGGTGAAAAACTGTTTTTT.

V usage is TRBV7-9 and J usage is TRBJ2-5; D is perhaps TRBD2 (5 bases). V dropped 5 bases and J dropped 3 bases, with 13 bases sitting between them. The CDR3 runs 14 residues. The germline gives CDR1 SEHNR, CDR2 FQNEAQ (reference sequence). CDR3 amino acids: CASSPPNGEETQYF. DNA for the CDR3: TGTGCCAGCAGCCCCCCTAACGGGGAAGAGACCCAGTACTTC.

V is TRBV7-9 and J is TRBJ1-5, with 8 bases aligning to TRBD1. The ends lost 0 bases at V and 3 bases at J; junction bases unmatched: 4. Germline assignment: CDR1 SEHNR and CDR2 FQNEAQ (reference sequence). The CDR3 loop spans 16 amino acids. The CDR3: CASSLAGQGANQPQHF. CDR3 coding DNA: TGTGCCAGCAGCTTAGCTGGACAGGGCGCCAATCAGCCCCAGCATTTT.

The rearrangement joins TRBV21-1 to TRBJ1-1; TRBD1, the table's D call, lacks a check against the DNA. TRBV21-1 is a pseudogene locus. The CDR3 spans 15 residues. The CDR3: CASSCRTGGATEAFF. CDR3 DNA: TGTGCCAGCAGCTGCCGGACAGGGGGCGCAACTGAAGCTTTCTTT.

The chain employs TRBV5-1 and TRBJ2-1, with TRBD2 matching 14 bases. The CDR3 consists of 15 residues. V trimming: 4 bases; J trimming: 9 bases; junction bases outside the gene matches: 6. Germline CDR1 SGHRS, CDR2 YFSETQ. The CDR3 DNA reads TGCGCCAGCAGCGAGGGACTAGCGGGAGTAGCTGAGCAGTTCTTC. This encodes CASSEGLAGVAEQFF.

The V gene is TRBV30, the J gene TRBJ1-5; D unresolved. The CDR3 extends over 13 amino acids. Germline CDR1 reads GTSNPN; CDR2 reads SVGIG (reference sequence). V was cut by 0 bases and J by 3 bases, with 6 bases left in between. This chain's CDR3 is CAWSVWANQPQHF. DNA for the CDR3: TGTGCCTGGAGTGTTTGGGCCAATCAGCCCCAGCATTTT.

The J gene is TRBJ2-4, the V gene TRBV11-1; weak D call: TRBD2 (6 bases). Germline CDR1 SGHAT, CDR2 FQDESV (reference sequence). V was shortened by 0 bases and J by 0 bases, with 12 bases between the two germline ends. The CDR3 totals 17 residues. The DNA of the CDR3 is TGTGCCAGCAGCTTAGCGGAGGGACTTCTAGCCAAAAACATTCAGTACTTC. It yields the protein CASSLAEGLLAKNIQYF.

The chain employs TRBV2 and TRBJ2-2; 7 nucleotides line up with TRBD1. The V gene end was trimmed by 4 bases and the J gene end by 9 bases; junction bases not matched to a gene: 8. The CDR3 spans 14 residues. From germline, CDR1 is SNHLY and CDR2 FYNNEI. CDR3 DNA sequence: TGTGCCAGCAGTGCTGACAGGGAGTTTCGGGAGCTGTTTTTT. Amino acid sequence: CASSADREFRELFF.

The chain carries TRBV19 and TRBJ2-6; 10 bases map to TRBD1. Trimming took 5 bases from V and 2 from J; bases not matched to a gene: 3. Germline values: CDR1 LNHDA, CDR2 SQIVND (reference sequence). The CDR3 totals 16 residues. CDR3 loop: CASSRQGAPGANVLTF. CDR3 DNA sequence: TGTGCCAGTAGTCGACAGGGGGCGCCTGGGGCCAACGTCCTGACTTTC.

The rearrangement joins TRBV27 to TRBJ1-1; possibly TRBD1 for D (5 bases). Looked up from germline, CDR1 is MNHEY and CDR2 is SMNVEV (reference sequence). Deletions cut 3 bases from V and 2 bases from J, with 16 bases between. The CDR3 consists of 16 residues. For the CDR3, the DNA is TGTGCCAGCAGTTTCGAGGTGAGGAGGGGTAACACTGAAGCTTTCTTT. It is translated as CASSFEVRRGNTEAFF.

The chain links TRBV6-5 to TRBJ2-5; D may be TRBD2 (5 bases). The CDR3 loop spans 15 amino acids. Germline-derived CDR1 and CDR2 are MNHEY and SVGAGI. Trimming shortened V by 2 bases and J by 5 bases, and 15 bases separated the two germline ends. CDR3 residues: CASSYLPGRGETQYF. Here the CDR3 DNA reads TGTGCCAGCAGTTACCTTCCCGGTCGAGGGGAGACCCAGTACTTC.

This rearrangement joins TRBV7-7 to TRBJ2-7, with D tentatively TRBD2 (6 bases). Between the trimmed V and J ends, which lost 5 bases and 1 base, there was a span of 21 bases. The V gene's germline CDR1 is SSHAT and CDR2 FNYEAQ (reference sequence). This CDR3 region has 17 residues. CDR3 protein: CASSRCPSADYSYEQYF. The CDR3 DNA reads TGTGCCAGCAGCCGGTGTCCCTCAGCGGACTATTCCTACGAGCAGTACTTC.